What follows are 23 T cell receptor beta chains derived from one specimen sequenced in a study of blood T cell repertoires in COVID-19. Method: immunoSEQ multiplex PCR; TCRdb's copy keeps in-frame clones and lacks some. The data hold just under 350,000 clones, with 91% observed a single time. The sample taken for sequencing was peripheral blood. The receptor source for this set is a woman aged 18-29 years who had recovered from COVID-19.

The V and J genes are TRBV25-1 and TRBJ2-1; 12 bases are a match to TRBD2. Germline lookup yields CDR1 MGHDK and CDR2 SYGVNS. The CDR3 length is 15 residues. V dropped 8 bases and J dropped 4; count of bases not matched to a gene: 6. The CDR3 nucleotides read TGTGCCAGCGCCCAAGGACTAGCGGGATACAATGAGCAGTTCTTC. Its protein product is CASAQGLAGYNEQFF.

The chain employs TRBV15 and TRBJ1-2, with 8 bases lining up with TRBD1. The CDR3 sequence is 16 residues long. The germline V gene encodes CDR1 LNHNV and CDR2 YYDKDF (reference sequence). Losses at the gene ends were 2 bases for V and 8 bases for J; bases not matched to a gene: 13. The CDR3 nucleotides are TGTGCCACCAGCAGACTAACAGACAGGGGAAGGTCGGGCTACACCTTC. Its translation: CATSRLTDRGRSGYTF.

V is TRBV5-4 and J is TRBJ2-2; no definite D call. V was cut by 4 bases and J by 7 bases, with 17 bases left in between. The CDR3 has 15 residues. Germline CDR1 is SGHNT and CDR2 is YYREEE (reference sequence). CDR3 DNA sequence: TGTGCCAGCAGCGTTGGGTCAGTTGACATCGGGGAGCTGTTTTTT. This encodes CASSVGSVDIGELFF.

CDR3 protein: CASSPTLERANYGYTF. Written as DNA, the CDR3 is TGTGCCAGCTCACCTACTCTCGAGAGAGCTAACTATGGCTACACCTTC. The V and J genes are TRBV18 and TRBJ1-2; the D is unclear. CDR3 length equals 16 residues. Germline V CDR1 and CDR2: KGHSH, LQKENI. The V end lost 3 bases, the J end lost 0 bases, and 14 bases lay between the germline ends. The whole variable domain, remainder taken from reference TRBV18 and TRBJ1-2, is NAGVMQNPRHLVRRRGQEARLRCSPMKGHSHVYWYRQLPEEGLKFMVYLQKENIIDESGMPKERFSAEFPKEGPSILRIQQVVRGDSAAYFCASSPTLERANYGYTFGSGTRLTVV.

This clone was detected only a few times. This chain connects TRBV6-6 to TRBJ2-2; no reliable D call. Deletions cut 0 bases from V and 0 bases from J, with 8 bases between. The CDR3 length is 16 residues. From germline, CDR1 is MNHNY and CDR2 SVGAGI (reference sequence). CDR3 in DNA: TGTGCCAGCAGTTACTCACCAGAAGCGAACACCGGGGAGCTGTTTTTT. This sequence encodes CASSYSPEANTGELFF.

V usage is TRBV7-7 and J usage is TRBJ2-5; 7 bases are a match to TRBD2. The CDR3 contains 15 residues. The germline V gene has CDR1 SSHAT and CDR2 FNYEAQ (reference sequence). J lost 2 bases, V lost 6 bases, and 9 bases had no gene match. DNA of the CDR3: TGTGCCAGCAGTCCCCGGCGGGGGTATCAAGAGACCCAGTACTTC. This encodes CASSPRRGYQETQYF.

The V call is TRBV7-2, the J call TRBJ2-5, with D unclear. CDR1 and CDR2 (germline): SGHTA, FQGNSA. CDR3 length equals 13 residues. The germline V and J ends were trimmed by 1 base and 1 base, with 4 bases remaining between them. The CDR3 reads CASSLVRQETQYF. CDR3 nucleotides: TGTGCCAGCAGCTTAGTTCGCCAAGAGACCCAGTACTTC.

A word on this clone: It is likely a read error, because the conserved phenylalanine at the end of the CDR3 is missing. No DNA is shown, since the ends of the CDR3 on it are uncertain; the CDR3 is the one TCRdb lists. The chain is built from TRBV2 and TRBJ1-1; TRBD1 is the table's D call and was not checked against the DNA. CDR1 SNHLY and CDR2 FYNNEI come from the germline V gene. The CDR3 length equals 10 residues, ends included. CDR3 sequence: CASRKKDSYL.

This clone was seen a single time. The chain couples TRBV3-1 (or the pseudogene TRBV3-2) to TRBJ2-3; D perhaps matches TRBD2 (6 bases). Germline V CDR1 and CDR2: LGHDT, YNNKEL (reference sequence). The CDR3 extends over 13 amino acids. The V and J ends lost 6 bases and 1 base respectively, with 8 bases between them. CDR3 loop: CASRASGTDTQYF. CDR3 in DNA: TGTGCCAGCAGAGCTAGCGGCACAGATACGCAGTATTTT.

The chain combines TRBV4-3 with TRBJ1-1; D possibly corresponds to TRBD1 (5 bases). Per germline, CDR1 LGHNA and CDR2 YSLEER. V was shortened by 4 bases and J by 7 bases, with 22 bases between the two germline ends. This CDR3 has 16 amino acids. CDR3 loop: CASSRPRGGGGVEAFF. CDR3 DNA: TGCGCCAGCAGCCGTCCGCGGGGGGGAGGCGGGGTTGAAGCTTTCTTT.

The CDR3 here is CASGPGVHYEQFF. For the CDR3, the DNA is TGTGCCAGCGGCCCGGGAGTCCACTATGAGCAGTTCTTC. This sequence joins TRBV27 and TRBJ2-1; possibly TRBD2 for D (6 bases). This CDR3 spans 13 amino acids. Germline values: CDR1 MNHEY, CDR2 SMNVEV (reference sequence). Trimming took off 8 bases at V and 8 bases at J, with 16 bases between the two ends.

The V and J genes are TRBV28 and TRBJ1-5, with 10 nucleotides matching TRBD1. The germline gives CDR1 MDHEN, CDR2 SYDVKM. The CDR3 totals 13 residues. The J segment lost 8 bases and the V segment lost 6 bases, leaving 4 bases of the junction unmatched. The CDR3 reads CASRWTGGEPQHF. The DNA for the CDR3 is TGTGCCAGCAGATGGACAGGGGGAGAGCCCCAGCATTTT.

To note about this clone: The junction departs from germline at one end; a sequencing error may be responsible. The gene calls are TRBV29-1 and TRBJ2-1; the D is unclear. The CDR3 length is 12 residues. Per the germline V gene, CDR1 is SQVTM and CDR2 is ANQGSEA. The CDR3 nucleotides read TGCAGCGTGGAAGCCTACGACAATGAGCAGTTCTTC. Amino acid sequence: CSVEAYDNEQFF.

The chain joins TRBV2 to TRBJ2-1, with a weak D call TRBD2 (6 bases). Trimming shortened V by 5 bases and J by 12 bases, and 11 bases separated the two germline ends. CDR3 length: 11 residues. CDR1 SNHLY and CDR2 FYNNEI come from the germline V gene. The CDR3 DNA sequence: TGTGCCAGCAGTCCCTGGGGAGGGCAGTTCTTC. It encodes CASSPWGGQFF.

The chain carries TRBV30 and TRBJ1-1; D remains ambiguous. Trimming took off 5 bases at V and 4 bases at J, with 14 bases between the two ends. This CDR3 spans 13 amino acids. CDR1 is GTSNPN and CDR2 is SVGIG in the germline V gene (reference sequence). The CDR3 sequence is CAWDVWRGTEAFF. The CDR3 nucleotides are TGTGCCTGGGATGTTTGGCGGGGCACTGAAGCTTTCTTT.

The V gene is TRBV12-5, the J gene TRBJ2-3, with D tentatively TRBD1 (6 bases). Deletions cut 1 base from V and 5 bases from J, with 13 bases between. CDR3 size: 15 residues. CDR1 is LGHNT, CDR2 FRNRAP, per germline. CDR3 sequence (DNA): TGTGCTAGTGGTTTGGACAGGGTTTTTAGAGATACGCAGTATTTT. It is translated as CASGLDRVFRDTQYF.

CDR3 in amino acids: CAISSGTYEQYV. CDR3 nucleotide sequence: TGTGCCATCAGTAGCGGTACCTACGAGCAGTACGTC. This sequence joins TRBV10-3 and TRBJ2-7, with D possibly TRBD2 on 5 matching bases. This CDR3 has 12 amino acids. Germline CDR1 ENHRY, CDR2 SYGVKD. Between the trimmed V and J ends, which lost 5 bases and 2 bases, there was a span of 7 bases.

This chain uses TRBV6-2 or TRBV6-3 with TRBJ1-1; possible D gene TRBD1, 6 bases. The CDR3 length is 15 residues. Deletions cut 2 bases from V and 5 bases from J, with 15 bases between. Germline CDR1 reads MNHEY; CDR2 reads SVGEGT. The DNA for the CDR3 is TGTGCCAGCAGTTACGCCGTGGCAGGGGAAACTGAAGCTTTCTTT. Encoded protein: CASSYAVAGETEAFF.

The table lists this clone with a few counts. The chain couples TRBV6-5 to TRBJ1-2; D uncertain. Germline lookup yields CDR1 MNHEY and CDR2 SVGAGI. The germline V and J ends were trimmed by 6 bases and 5 bases, with 13 bases remaining between them. The CDR3 extends over 13 amino acids. Here the CDR3 DNA reads TGTGCCAGCAGCCAGGCGGGCCAGTATGGCTACACCTTC. Amino acid sequence: CASSQAGQYGYTF.

The rearrangement links TRBV12-3 or TRBV12-4 to TRBJ1-4; no definite D call. The CDR3 runs 11 residues. Trimming pared 3 bases from V and 10 bases from J, leaving 6 bases between. This CDR3 is CASSLTGKLFF. The CDR3, as DNA: TGTGCCAGCAGTTTGACTGGAAAACTGTTTTTT.

This chain links TRBV5-4 with TRBJ2-7, with 9 nucleotides matching TRBD2. CDR3 length: 16 residues. From germline, CDR1 is SGHNT and CDR2 YYREEE (reference sequence). V gave up 0 bases and J gave up 1 base; unmatched junction bases: 5. CDR3 in DNA: TGTGCCAGCAGCTTGGGTGGAGCGGGAGGATCCTACGAGCAGTACGTC. Amino acid sequence: CASSLGGAGGSYEQYV.

The chain couples TRBV11-3 to TRBJ2-1; the D gene is possibly TRBD1 (6 bases). CDR1 is SGHNT, CDR2 YENEEA, per germline. The V end was cut by 4 bases, the J end by 7 bases, with 14 bases between. This CDR3 region has 14 residues. In nucleotides, the CDR3 is TGTGCCAGCAGCTGGGTCGGGACATATAATGAGCAGTTCTTC. Residues: CASSWVGTYNEQFF.

CDR3 sequence (DNA): TGTGCCAGCAGCTTGAGACTAGCGGGAGGGCCGGCAGATACGCAGTATTTT. Protein sequence: CASSLRLAGGPADTQYF. The genes are TRBV7-8 and TRBJ2-3; 14 bases map to TRBD2. J lost 4 bases, V lost 3 bases, and 6 bases had no gene match. In germline, CDR1 is SGHVS, CDR2 FQNEAQ. This CDR3 spans 17 amino acids.